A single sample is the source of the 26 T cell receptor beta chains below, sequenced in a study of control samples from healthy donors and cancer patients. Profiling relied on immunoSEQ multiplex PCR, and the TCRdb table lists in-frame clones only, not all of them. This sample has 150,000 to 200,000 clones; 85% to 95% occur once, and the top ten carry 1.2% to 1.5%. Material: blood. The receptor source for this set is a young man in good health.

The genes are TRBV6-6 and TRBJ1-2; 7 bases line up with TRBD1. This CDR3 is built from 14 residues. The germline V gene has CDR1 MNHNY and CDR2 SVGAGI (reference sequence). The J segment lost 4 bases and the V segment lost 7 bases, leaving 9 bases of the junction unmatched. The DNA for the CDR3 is TGTGCCAGCACCAACCTGGACAGGAGCTATGGCTACACCTTC. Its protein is CASTNLDRSYGYTF.

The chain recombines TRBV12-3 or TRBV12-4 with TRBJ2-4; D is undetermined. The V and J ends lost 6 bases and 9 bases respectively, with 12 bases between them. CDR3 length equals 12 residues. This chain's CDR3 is CASSMGKGIQYF. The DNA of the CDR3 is TGTGCCAGCAGCATGGGGAAGGGCATTCAGTACTTC.

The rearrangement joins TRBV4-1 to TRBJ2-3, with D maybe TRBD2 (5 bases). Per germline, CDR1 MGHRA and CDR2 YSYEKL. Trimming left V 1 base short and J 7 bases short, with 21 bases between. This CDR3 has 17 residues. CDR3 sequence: CASSQGPTISSSNTQYF. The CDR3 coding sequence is TGCGCCAGCAGCCAAGGTCCTACGATCTCTAGCTCAAATACGCAGTATTTT.

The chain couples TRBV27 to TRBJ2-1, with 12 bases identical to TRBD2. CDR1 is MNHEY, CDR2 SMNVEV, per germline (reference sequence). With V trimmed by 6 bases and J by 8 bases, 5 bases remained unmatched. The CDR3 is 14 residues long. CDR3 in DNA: TGTGCCAGCAGGTCGACTAGCGGGAGTTATGAGCAGTTCTTC. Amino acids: CASRSTSGSYEQFF.

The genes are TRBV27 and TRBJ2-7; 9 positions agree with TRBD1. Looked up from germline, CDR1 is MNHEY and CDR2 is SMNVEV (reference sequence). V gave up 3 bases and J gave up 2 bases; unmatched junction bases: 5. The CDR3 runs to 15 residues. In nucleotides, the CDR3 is TGTGCCAGCAGTTTCTCCCGGGACAGGGCCTACGAGCAGTACTTC. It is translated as CASSFSRDRAYEQYF.

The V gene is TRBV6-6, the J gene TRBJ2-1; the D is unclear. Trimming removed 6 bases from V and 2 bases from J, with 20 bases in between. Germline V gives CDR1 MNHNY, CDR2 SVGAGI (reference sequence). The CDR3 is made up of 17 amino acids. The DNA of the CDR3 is TGTGCCAGCAGCCGAAACCCGGAGTCCTACACCTACAATGAGCAGTTCTTC. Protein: CASSRNPESYTYNEQFF.

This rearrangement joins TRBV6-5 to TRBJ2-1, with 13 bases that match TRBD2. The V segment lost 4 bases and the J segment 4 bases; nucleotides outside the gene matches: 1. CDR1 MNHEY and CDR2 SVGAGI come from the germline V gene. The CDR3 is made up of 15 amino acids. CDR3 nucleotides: TGTGCCAGCAGTTGGGGACTAGCGGGATACAATGAGCAGTTCTTC. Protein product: CASSWGLAGYNEQFF.

This chain's CDR3 is CASSKTSGSVNEQFF. The CDR3 nucleotides read TGTGCCAGCAGCAAAACTAGCGGGAGTGTGAATGAGCAGTTCTTC. The V gene is TRBV9, the J gene TRBJ2-1, with TRBD2 matching 11 bases. V dropped 4 bases and J dropped 7; count of bases not matched to a gene: 7. The germline V gene has CDR1 SGDLS and CDR2 YYNGEE. CDR3 length: 15 residues.

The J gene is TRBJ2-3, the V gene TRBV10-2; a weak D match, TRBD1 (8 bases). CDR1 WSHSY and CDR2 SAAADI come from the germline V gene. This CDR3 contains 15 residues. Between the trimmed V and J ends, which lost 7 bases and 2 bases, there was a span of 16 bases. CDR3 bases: TGCGCCAGCACCAGGGGGCTAGCGGACACAGATACGCAGTATTTT. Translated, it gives CASTRGLADTDTQYF.

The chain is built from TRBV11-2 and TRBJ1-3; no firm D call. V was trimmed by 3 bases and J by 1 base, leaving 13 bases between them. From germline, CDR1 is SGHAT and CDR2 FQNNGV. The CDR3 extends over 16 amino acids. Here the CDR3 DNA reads TGTGCCAGCAGCTTGGCCGGAACAGCGTCTGGAAACACCATATATTTT. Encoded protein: CASSLAGTASGNTIYF.

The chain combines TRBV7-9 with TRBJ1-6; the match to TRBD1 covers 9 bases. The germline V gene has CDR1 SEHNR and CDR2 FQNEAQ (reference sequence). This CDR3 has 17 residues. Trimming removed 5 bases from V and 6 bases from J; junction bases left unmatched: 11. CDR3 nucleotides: TGTGCCAGCAGCACGAACTTACAGGGGGCGTTTAATTCACCCCTCCACTTT. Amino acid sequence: CASSTNLQGAFNSPLHF.

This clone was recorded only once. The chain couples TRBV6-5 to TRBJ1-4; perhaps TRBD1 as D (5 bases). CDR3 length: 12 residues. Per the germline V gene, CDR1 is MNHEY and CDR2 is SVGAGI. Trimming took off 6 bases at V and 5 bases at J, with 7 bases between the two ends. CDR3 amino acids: CASRAGNEKLFF. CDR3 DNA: TGTGCCAGCAGGGCAGGGAATGAAAAACTGTTTTTT.

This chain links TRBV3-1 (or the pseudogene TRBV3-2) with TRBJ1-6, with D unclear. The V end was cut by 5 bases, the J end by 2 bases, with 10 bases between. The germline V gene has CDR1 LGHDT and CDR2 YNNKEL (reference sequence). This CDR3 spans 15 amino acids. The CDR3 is CASSFDTAYNSPLHF. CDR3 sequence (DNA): TGTGCCAGCAGCTTTGACACCGCCTATAATTCACCCCTCCACTTT.

CDR3 coding DNA: TGTGCCAGCAGCTTAAGAAGGGAAGGTTCAGGAAACACCATATATTTT. Protein product: CASSLRREGSGNTIYF. The chain employs TRBV7-8 and TRBJ1-3; D not resolved. Deletions cut 2 bases from V and 4 bases from J, with 15 bases between. CDR3 length: 16 residues. The V gene's germline CDR1 is SGHVS and CDR2 FQNEAQ.

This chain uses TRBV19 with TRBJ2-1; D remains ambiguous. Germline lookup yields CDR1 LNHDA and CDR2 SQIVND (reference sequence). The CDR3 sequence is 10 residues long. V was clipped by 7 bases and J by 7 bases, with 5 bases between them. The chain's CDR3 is CASIGNEQFF. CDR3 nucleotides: TGTGCCAGTATCGGAAATGAGCAGTTCTTC. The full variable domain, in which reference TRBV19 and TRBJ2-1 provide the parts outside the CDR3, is DGGITQSPKYLFRKEGQNVTLSCEQNLNHDAMYWYRQDPGQGLRLIYYSQIVNDFQKGDIAEGYSVSREKKESFPLTVTSAQKNPTAFYLCASIGNEQFFGPGTRLTVL.

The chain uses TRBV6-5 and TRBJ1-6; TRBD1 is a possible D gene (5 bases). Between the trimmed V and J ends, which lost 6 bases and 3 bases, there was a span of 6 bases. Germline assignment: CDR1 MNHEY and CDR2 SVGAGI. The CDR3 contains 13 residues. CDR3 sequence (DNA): TGTGCCAGCAGGGGGGACTATAATTCACCCCTCCACTTT. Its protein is CASRGDYNSPLHF.

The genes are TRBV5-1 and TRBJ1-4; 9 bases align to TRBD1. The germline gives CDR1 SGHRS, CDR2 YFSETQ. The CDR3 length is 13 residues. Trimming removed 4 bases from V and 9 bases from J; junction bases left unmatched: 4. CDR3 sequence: CASSGGQGQKLFF. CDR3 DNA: TGCGCCAGCAGCGGGGGACAGGGACAAAAACTGTTTTTT.

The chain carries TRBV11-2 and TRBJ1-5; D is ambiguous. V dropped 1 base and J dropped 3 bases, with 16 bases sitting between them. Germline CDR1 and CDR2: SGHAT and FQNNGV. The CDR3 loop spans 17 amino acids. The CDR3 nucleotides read TGTGCCAGCAGCTTAGTTGGGTACTCGAGGGTCAATCAGCCCCAGCATTTT. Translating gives CASSLVGYSRVNQPQHF.

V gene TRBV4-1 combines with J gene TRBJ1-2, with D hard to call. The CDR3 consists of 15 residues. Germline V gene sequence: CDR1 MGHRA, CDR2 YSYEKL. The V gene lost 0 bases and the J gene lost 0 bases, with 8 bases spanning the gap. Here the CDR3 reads CASSQDTAANYGYTF. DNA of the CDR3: TGCGCCAGCAGCCAAGACACAGCCGCTAACTATGGCTACACCTTC.

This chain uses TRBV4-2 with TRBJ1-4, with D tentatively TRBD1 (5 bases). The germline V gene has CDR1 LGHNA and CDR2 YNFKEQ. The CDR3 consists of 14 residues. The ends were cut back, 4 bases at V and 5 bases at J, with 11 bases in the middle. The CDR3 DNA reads TGTGCCAGCAGCCCTCCAGCAGGGAATGAAAAACTGTTTTTT. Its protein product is CASSPPAGNEKLFF.

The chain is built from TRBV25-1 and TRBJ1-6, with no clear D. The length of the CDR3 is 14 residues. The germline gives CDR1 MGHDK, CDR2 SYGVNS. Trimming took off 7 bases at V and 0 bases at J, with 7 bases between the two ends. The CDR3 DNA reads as TGTGCCAGCAAAGGGAGCTCCTATAATTCACCCCTCCACTTT. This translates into CASKGSSYNSPLHF.

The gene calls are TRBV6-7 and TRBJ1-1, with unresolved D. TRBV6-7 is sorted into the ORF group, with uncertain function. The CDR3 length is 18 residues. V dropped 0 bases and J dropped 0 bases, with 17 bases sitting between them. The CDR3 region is CASSYSHLDASMNTEAFF. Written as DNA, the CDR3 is TGTGCCAGCAGTTACTCTCATTTGGACGCCTCCATGAACACTGAAGCTTTCTTT.

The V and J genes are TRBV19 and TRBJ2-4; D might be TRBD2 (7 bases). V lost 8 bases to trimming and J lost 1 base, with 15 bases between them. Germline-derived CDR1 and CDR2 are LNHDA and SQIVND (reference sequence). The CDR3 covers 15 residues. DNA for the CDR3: TGTGCCAGTTGCTCGGGGGGCCTGGCCAAAAACATTCAGTACTTC. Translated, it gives CASCSGGLAKNIQYF.

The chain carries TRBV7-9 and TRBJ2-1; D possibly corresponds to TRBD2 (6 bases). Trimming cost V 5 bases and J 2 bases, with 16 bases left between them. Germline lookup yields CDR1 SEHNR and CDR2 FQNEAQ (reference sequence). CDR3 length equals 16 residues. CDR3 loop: CASSRSGGGPYNEQFF. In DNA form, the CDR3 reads TGTGCCAGCAGCCGGAGTGGGGGAGGACCCTACAATGAGCAGTTCTTC.

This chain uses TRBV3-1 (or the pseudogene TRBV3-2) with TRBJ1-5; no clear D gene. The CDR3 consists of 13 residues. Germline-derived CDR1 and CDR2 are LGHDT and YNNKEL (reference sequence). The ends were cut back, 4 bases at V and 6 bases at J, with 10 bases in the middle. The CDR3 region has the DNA TGTGCCAGCAGCCGATCTCTCTTTCAGCCCCAGCATTTT. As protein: CASSRSLFQPQHF.

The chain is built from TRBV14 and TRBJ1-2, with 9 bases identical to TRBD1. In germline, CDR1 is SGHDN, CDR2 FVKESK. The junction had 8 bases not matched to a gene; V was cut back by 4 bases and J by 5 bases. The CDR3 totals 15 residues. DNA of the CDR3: TGTGCCAGCAGCCCTTGGACAGGGGACCAGTATGGCTACACCTTC. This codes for CASSPWTGDQYGYTF.